This TCR beta chain was profiled in a study of long-term antiretroviral therapy in people with HIV. Notes on the study in general: Blood dating 2004 to 2017 may reflect older ART regimens.

An immunoSEQ assay, version v3.0, was performed at survey level. The study targeted roughly 35,000-50,000 T-cell genomes per sample in sequencing. Here immunoSEQ multiplex PCR was the method, and the copy in TCRdb shows in-frame clones only, minus some. The sample holds tens of thousands of clones, about 93% seen once. Remarks on this clone: Its specificity is unknown.

The germline V gene encodes CDR1 SGHTA and CDR2 FQGNSA. The V gene lost 5 bases and the J gene lost 0 bases, with 11 bases spanning the gap. The CDR3 contains 14 residues. The TCR originated in a woman in her thirties or forties with HIV. The sample in question was unsorted PBMCs, obtained about 6.5 years after starting antiretroviral therapy. J is TRBJ2-7 and V is TRBV7-2; a weak D match, TRBD2 (5 bases). This CDR3 is CASSRDTFSYEQYF. DNA of the CDR3: TGTGCCAGCAGCCGGGATACCTTCTCCTACGAGCAGTACTTC.